This is a list of T cell receptor beta chains from one sample in a study of shared clonotypes between healthy human individuals. Some clones are missing from TCRdb's copy, which holds only in-frame ones; the method was immunoSEQ multiplex PCR. The profile shows roughly 600,000 clones, nearly 98% of them singletons. Sequencing used naive CD8+ T cells sorted from blood. The receptors were gathered from a man in his thirties or forties in good health. The CDR3 runs from the conserved cysteine through the conserved F or W. D genes are given only for firm matches. Some rows have no size entry. The others give once, few or many, or a class for an expanded clone.

TGCGCCAGCAGCCAAGCTAGCGAGCAGTTCTTC	CASSQASEQFF	TRBV4-1	TRBJ2-1	NA	11	NA
TGTGCCAGCAGCTTGTCAGGCCTAGTGAATGAGCAGTTCTTC	CASSLSGLVNEQFF	TRBV5-5	TRBJ2-1	NA	14	NA
TGTGCCAGCCTTGGAGAGGATACGCAGTATTTT	CASLGEDTQYF	TRBV7-9	TRBJ2-3	NA	11	NA
TGTGCCAGCAGCATACTAACCGGGACAGAATCCTACGAGCAGTACTTC	CASSILTGTESYEQYF	TRBV7-9	TRBJ2-7	TRBD1	16	NA
TGCGCCAGCAGCTTGGACAGAGTGAACACTGAAGCTTTCTTT	CASSLDRVNTEAFF	TRBV5-1	TRBJ1-1	NA	14	NA
TGTGCCAGCAGCTTAGATGGCGGGAGGCCCGCTACCCAGTACTTC	CASSLDGGRPATQYF	TRBV7-9	TRBJ2-7	TRBD2	15	NA
TGCGCCAGCAGCTCCGCTCCGGGCAATGAGCAGTTCTTC	CASSSAPGNEQFF	TRBV5-1	TRBJ2-1	NA	13	NA
TGCGCCAGCAGCCAAGAGATCGAAACCTACATATATTTT	CASSQEIETYIYF	TRBV4-1	TRBJ1-3	NA	13	NA
TGTGCCAGCAGCTTGGCTGTGGGGCACAGAGCCTACGAGCAGTACTTC	CASSLAVGHRAYEQYF	TRBV5-5	TRBJ2-7	NA	16	NA
TGTGCCAGCAGTTTCGGAGACTTGAGCTCCTACAATGAGCAGTTCTTC	CASSFGDLSSYNEQFF	TRBV25-1	TRBJ2-1	NA	16	once
TGTGCCAGCAGCTTGACGCGGGAGGGTCTATTCGGTTACAATGAGCAGTTCTTC	CASSLTREGLFGYNEQFF	TRBV5-4	TRBJ2-1	TRBD2	18	NA
TGTGCCAGCAGTGAAGGACAGTCATCTTACACTGAAGCTTTCTTT	CASSEGQSSYTEAFF	TRBV6-1	TRBJ1-1	NA	15	NA
TGTGCCAGCAGCTTAGCTCCGGGGGGCGGGACTAGTAGGATAACTGAGCAGTTCTTC	CASSLAPGGGTSRITEQFF	TRBV7-6	TRBJ2-1	TRBD2	19	NA
TGTGCCAGCAGACGACAGGGGGCTTCTGGGGCCAACGTCCTGACTTTC	CASRRQGASGANVLTF	TRBV27	TRBJ2-6	TRBD1	16	NA
TGCGCCAGCAAGGAGCTCGGTGGTGAACCTCCGTATTTT	CASKELGGEPPYF	TRBV10-2	TRBJ2-3	NA	13	NA
TGCGCCAGCCAAGGACAGGGGGGGTACAATGAGCAGTTCTTC	CASQGQGGYNEQFF	TRBV5-1	TRBJ2-1	TRBD1	14	NA
TGCGCCAGCAGCCTATTTCGGACTGGAACTTACGAGCAGTACTTC	CASSLFRTGTYEQYF	TRBV4-1	TRBJ2-7	NA	15	NA
TGTGCCAGCAGCGTAGCTACTGAGTTTCTAGCGGGATACGATGAGCAGTTCTTC	CASSVATEFLAGYDEQFF	TRBV9	TRBJ2-1	TRBD2	18	once
TGTGCCAGCAGCTTAGTCCCCACTCCCTCTGGGGCCAACGTCCTGACTTTC	CASSLVPTPSGANVLTF	TRBV7-2	TRBJ2-6	NA	17	once
TGTGCCAGCAGCTTGGAGGGACTAGCGGCACCGGGGGAGCTGTTTTTT	CASSLEGLAAPGELFF	TRBV7-9	TRBJ2-2	TRBD2	16	NA
TGTGCCAGCAGCTTGGGAAGTAGCGGGAGGGGGTACGAGCAGTACTTC	CASSLGSSGRGYEQYF	TRBV9	TRBJ2-7	TRBD2	16	NA
TGCAGCGTTCCCGGGAGATTGGGCACCGGGGAGCTGTTTTTT	CSVPGRLGTGELFF	TRBV29-1	TRBJ2-2	NA	14	NA
TGTGCCAGCAGCGGGAGGTTGGGCAATGAGCAGTTCTTC	CASSGRLGNEQFF	TRBV6-6	TRBJ2-1	TRBD2	13	NA